This TCR beta chain was obtained from a study of blood T cell repertoires in COVID-19 (TCRdb year 2020). Study-level background: Collaborator samples came from the United States, Italy and Spain and covered acute and convalescent phases of COVID-19. The prospective study material was composed of cDNA or gDNA derived from T cells, B-cell-depleted T cells, or PBMCs. Subjects who had been exposed to COVID-19, were actively infected with it, or had recovered from it provided the deeply sampled blood TCRbeta repertoires that made up the dataset. The repertoires were made available in a free public database intended to serve as a resource for research on the immune response to SARS-CoV-2. Samples were obtained from the ongoing ImmuneRACE study (first 160 participants) and from some 1,300 subjects provided by 6 global collaborators. The sample metadata nearly always contained a de-identified subject ID, COVID-19 status, age in years and sex. HLA class I and class II types, where available, came from metadata supplied by the sample provider rather than from assay-based typing.

The collaborating institutions used their own protocols to collect whole blood in K2EDTA tubes. Collaborator samples were shipped for TCRbeta analysis as frozen whole blood, isolated PBMCs, or DNA extracted from either sample type. What the research found in general, with its limitations: Clinical and demographic metadata were provided uncurated, with the amount varying by source and participant.

The immunoSEQ Assay, a bias-controlled multiplex PCR, was used to amplify TCRbeta CDR3 regions from genomic DNA. Turning to the authors' computational methods: The number of nucleated cells in each sample was estimated from the amplification of reference gene primers within the assay. To quantify the absolute abundance of each unique TCRbeta CDR3 rearrangement, sequence reads were collapsed and filtered. For each sample, productive Simpson clonality was calculated as the square root of Simpson's diversity index over productive rearrangements. TCRdb retrieved this table from immuneACCESS and kept in-frame rearrangements only. Not all clones are present; in checked studies, unresolved V genes account for under half, and no reason is known for the remainder. V, J and clone size are taken as reported in that table, and D and trimming were inferred from the DNA itself. In all, the sample holds about 210,000 clones, and 70% to 90% of those were seen once. 6% to 8.5% of the sample rests with the top ten.

The CDR3 runs 15 residues from the cysteine to the phenylalanine. Of all the DNA, just the CDR3 is kept, 45 bases in frame from base 1. V lost 7 bases and J lost 5 bases, and the count of bases not matched to a germline gene is 8. The CDR1 and CDR2 encoded by the germline V gene are SNHLY and FYNNEI. A remark on this clone: Its antigen remains unidentified. It has no much larger one-base neighbor in the sample; base qualities were not kept.

The V and J segments used are TRBV2 and TRBJ1-6, and 7 junction bases match TRBD1. The receptor was derived from a woman in her forties or fifties with active or convalescent COVID-19. The sample comprised peripheral blood. The DNA sequence reads TGTGCCAGCACTCTTTTCGGACAGGATAATTCACCCCTCCACTTT. Protein translation: CASTLFGQDNSPLHF. Outside the CDR3, residues come from the reference TRBV2 and TRBJ1-6 proteins, so the full variable domain is: EPEVTQTPSHQVTQMGQEVILRCVPISNHLYFYWYRQILGQKVEFLVSFYNNEISEKSEIFDDQFSVERPDGSNFTLKIRSTKLEDSAMYFCASTLFGQDNSPLHFGNGTRLTVT.